A single sample is the source of the 27 T cell receptor beta chains below, sequenced in a study of blood T cell repertoires in COVID-19. Clones were read by immunoSEQ multiplex PCR, and TCRdb kept only the in-frame ones, dropping some. This sample carries more than 250,000 clones, 84% of them seen once, and the ten largest clones take 8% to 9.5%. The material sequenced was peripheral blood. Source of these receptors: a human donor in a cohort sampled during active COVID-19.

The genes are TRBV7-6 and TRBJ2-3; maybe TRBD1 (6 bases). The CDR3 loop spans 15 amino acids. Germline V lookup: CDR1 SGHVS, CDR2 FNYEAQ. V shed 5 bases and J shed 0 bases, with 12 bases lying between them. This CDR3 is CASSPGTISTDTQYF. In DNA, the CDR3 is TGTGCCAGCAGCCCGGGGACAATTAGCACAGATACGCAGTATTTT.

This sequence joins TRBV15 and TRBJ2-3, with 9 bases that match TRBD1. Germline values: CDR1 LNHNV, CDR2 YYDKDF (reference sequence). Trimming removed 0 bases from V and 5 bases from J; junction bases left unmatched: 9. The CDR3 length is 17 residues. The DNA for the CDR3 is TGTGCCACCAGCAGAGACCCTGGGACAGGGAGGGTAGATACGCAGTATTTT. It translates to CATSRDPGTGRVDTQYF.

The chain joins TRBV29-1 to TRBJ1-1; TRBD1 matches 7 bases. After removal of 6 bases from V and 1 base from J, the junction contained 8 bases not matched to a gene. This CDR3 comprises 14 residues. Germline V gives CDR1 SQVTM, CDR2 ANQGSEA. The CDR3 region is CSVIPRQGNTEAFF. The CDR3, as DNA: TGCAGCGTCATACCGAGACAGGGGAACACTGAAGCTTTCTTT.

The gene calls are TRBV19 and TRBJ1-1; TRBD1 is a possible D gene (6 bases). The V gene's germline CDR1 is LNHDA and CDR2 SQIVND (reference sequence). This CDR3 comprises 16 residues. The germline V and J ends were trimmed by 0 bases and 3 bases, with 14 bases remaining between them. CDR3 in amino acids: CASSIEGGPGHTEAFF. CDR3 nucleotides: TGTGCCAGTAGTATAGAGGGGGGGCCGGGTCACACTGAAGCTTTCTTT.

The rearrangement uses TRBV3-1 (or the pseudogene TRBV3-2) and TRBJ1-1; D is unresolved. Germline loops: CDR1 LGHDT, CDR2 YNNKEL (reference sequence). Trimming removed 1 base at V and 3 bases at J, with 12 bases between. This CDR3 is built from 15 residues. Here the CDR3 DNA reads TGTGCCAGCAGCCAAGGTGGGTGGGGAGACACTGAAGCTTTCTTT. It specifies CASSQGGWGDTEAFF.

The V and J genes are TRBV7-2 and TRBJ2-1; tentative D call: TRBD2 (6 bases). Trimming shortened V by 5 bases and J by 6 bases, and 23 bases separated the two germline ends. Germline V CDR1 and CDR2: SGHTA, FQGNSA. The CDR3 has 17 amino acids. The CDR3 here is CASSPSSPGALGNEQFF. For the CDR3, the DNA is TGTGCCAGCAGCCCTTCCTCTCCGGGAGCATTGGGCAATGAGCAGTTCTTC. Full variable domain (missing parts from reference TRBV7-2 and TRBJ2-1): GAGVSQSPSNKVTEKGKDVELRCDPISGHTALYWYRQSLGQGLEFLIYFQGNSAPDKSGLPSDRFSAERTGGSVSTLTIQRTQQEDSAVYLCASSPSSPGALGNEQFFGPGTRLTVL.

This clone was observed at least ten times. The rearrangement uses TRBV19 and TRBJ1-5; the D gene is possibly TRBD1 (6 bases). CDR1 is LNHDA and CDR2 is SQIVND in the germline V gene (reference sequence). Deletions cut 7 bases from V and 2 bases from J, with 6 bases between. The CDR3 is 12 amino acids. CDR3 coding DNA: TGTGCCAGTAACAGGGGCAATCAGCCCCAGCATTTT. It yields the protein CASNRGNQPQHF.

The chain uses TRBV5-4 and TRBJ2-2, with D tentatively TRBD1 (6 bases). The ends were cut back, 1 base at V and 1 base at J, with 8 bases in the middle. Germline V gene lookup returns CDR1 SGHNT and CDR2 YYREEE (reference sequence). The CDR3 loop spans 15 amino acids. CDR3 in DNA: TGTGCCAGCAGCTTGAAGGACAGGAACACCGGGGAGCTGTTTTTT. It translates to CASSLKDRNTGELFF.

This clone was detected once. V usage is TRBV5-1 and J usage is TRBJ2-3, with 7 bases matching TRBD1. Trimming removed 3 bases from V and 1 base from J; junction bases left unmatched: 29. CDR3 length: 23 residues. Germline CDR1 is SGHRS and CDR2 is YFSETQ. This CDR3 is CASSSPGHPPGQVIEGGTDTQYF. The DNA for the CDR3 is TGCGCCAGCAGCTCCCCGGGACACCCTCCCGGACAGGTGATCGAGGGGGGCACAGATACGCAGTATTTT.

V usage is TRBV15 and J usage is TRBJ2-5, with D tentatively TRBD2 (5 bases). V lost 1 base and J 2 bases, leaving 11 bases between the germline ends. The CDR3 extends over 15 amino acids. Germline assignment: CDR1 LNHNV and CDR2 YYDKDF (reference sequence). Written as DNA, the CDR3 is TGTGCCACCAGCAGAGGGTCGACGGGGCAAGAGACCCAGTACTTC. It codes for CATSRGSTGQETQYF. The complete variable domain, with remaining parts taken from reference TRBV15 and TRBJ2-5, reads DAMVIQNPRYQVTQFGKPVTLSCSQTLNHNVMYWYQQKSSQAPKLLFHYYDKDFNNEADTPDNFQSRRPNTSFCFLDIRSPGLGDTAMYLCATSRGSTGQETQYFGPGTRLLVL.

The rearrangement uses TRBV12-3 or TRBV12-4 and TRBJ2-7; TRBD2 might be the D (6 bases). The CDR3 has 11 amino acids. Deletions cut 6 bases from V and 11 bases from J, with 14 bases between. The CDR3 is CASSQGTSKYF. CDR3 nucleotides: TGTGCCAGCAGCCAAGGGACTTCAAAGTACTTC.

The genes are TRBV3-1 (or the pseudogene TRBV3-2) and TRBJ2-5, with 9 nucleotides matching TRBD2. Germline V lookup: CDR1 LGHDT, CDR2 YNNKEL (reference sequence). There are 16 residues in the CDR3. V trimming: 1 base; J trimming: 4 bases; junction bases outside the gene matches: 7. Written as DNA, the CDR3 is TGTGCCAGCAGCCAAGTAGCGGGAGTGGGGGGAGAGACCCAGTACTTC. As protein: CASSQVAGVGGETQYF.

This clone was observed a few times. The V call is TRBV9, the J call TRBJ2-7; 10 nucleotides align to TRBD2. CDR3 length: 15 residues. The germline V gene has CDR1 SGDLS and CDR2 YYNGEE. With 0 bases clipped from V and 3 bases from J, the junction kept 3 bases outside the gene matches. The CDR3 DNA follows: TGTGCCAGCAGCGTAGCAGCGGGAGGGTTCTACGAGCAGTACTTC. Protein product: CASSVAAGGFYEQYF. Supplemented by reference TRBV9 and TRBJ2-7, the full variable domain reads DSGVTQTPKHLITATGQRVTLRCSPRSGDLSVYWYQQSLDQGLQFLIQYYNGEERAKGNILERFSAQQFPDLHSELNLSSLELGDSALYFCASSVAAGGFYEQYFGPGTRLTVT.

The chain couples TRBV5-4 to TRBJ2-1, with 7 bases aligning to TRBD2. The CDR3 runs 15 residues. Trimming cost V 3 bases and J 4 bases; bases outside gene matches: 7. CDR1 is SGHNT, CDR2 YYREEE, per germline (reference sequence). The CDR3: CASSYGSSGYNEQFF. CDR3 DNA: TGTGCCAGCAGCTATGGGTCTAGCGGTTACAATGAGCAGTTCTTC.

The DNA of the CDR3 is TGTGCCAGCAGCCGCAGACCGGGACTTCCCTCTGAAGCTTTCTTT. Encoded protein: CASSRRPGLPSEAFF. The genes are TRBV14 and TRBJ1-1; D perhaps matches TRBD1 (5 bases). Germline V gene data show CDR1 as SGHDN and CDR2 as FVKESK. Trimming pared 4 bases from V and 6 bases from J, leaving 18 bases between. The CDR3 loop spans 15 amino acids. Combining the CDR3 with reference TRBV14 and TRBJ1-1 gives the whole variable domain EAGVTQFPSHSVIEKGQTVTLRCDPISGHDNLYWYRRVMGKEIKFLLHFVKESKQDESGMPNNRFLAERTGGTYSTLKVQPAELEDSGVYFCASSRRPGLPSEAFFGQGTRLTVV.

J is TRBJ2-1 and V is TRBV15; perhaps TRBD2 as D (6 bases). CDR3 length equals 16 residues. Trimming removed 1 base from V and 5 bases from J, with 15 bases in between. Germline loops: CDR1 LNHNV, CDR2 YYDKDF (reference sequence). This chain's CDR3 is CATSRAGRGRNNEQFF. In nucleotides, the CDR3 is TGTGCCACCAGCAGAGCGGGACGGGGGAGAAACAATGAGCAGTTCTTC.

The chain couples TRBV6-5 to TRBJ2-5; D remains unclear. This CDR3 is built from 13 residues. Germline V gives CDR1 MNHEY, CDR2 SVGAGI. V was trimmed by 5 bases and J by 5 bases, leaving 12 bases between them. The CDR3 loop reads CASSPYTSETQYF. DNA of the CDR3: TGTGCCAGCAGTCCTTACACCTCGGAGACCCAGTACTTC.

The chain has TRBV15 and TRBJ2-6; TRBD1 aligns across 12 bases. Germline assignment: CDR1 LNHNV and CDR2 YYDKDF (reference sequence). V shed 8 bases, J shed 3 bases, and the junction held 8 bases outside the gene matches. CDR3 length: 17 residues. The CDR3 DNA follows: TGTGCCACCGGGACCGGGACAGGGGGCTTTGGGGCCAACGTCCTGACTTTC. As protein: CATGTGTGGFGANVLTF.

The chain recombines TRBV18 with TRBJ1-3; D is undetermined. The CDR3 is 15 residues long. V lost 5 bases, J lost 0 bases, and 11 bases lay in between. Germline lookup yields CDR1 KGHSH and CDR2 LQKENI. The CDR3, as DNA: TGTGCCAGCTCATCGCAAACGAGCTCTGGAAACACCATATATTTT. This codes for CASSSQTSSGNTIYF. The whole variable domain, remainder taken from reference TRBV18 and TRBJ1-3, is NAGVMQNPRHLVRRRGQEARLRCSPMKGHSHVYWYRQLPEEGLKFMVYLQKENIIDESGMPKERFSAEFPKEGPSILRIQQVVRGDSAAYFCASSSQTSSGNTIYFGEGSWLTVV.

This chain links TRBV18 with TRBJ2-3; 8 bases map to TRBD2. V lost 5 bases to trimming and J lost 2 bases; unmatched junction nucleotides: 9. CDR1 is KGHSH, CDR2 LQKENI, per germline. The CDR3 contains 16 residues. In nucleotides, the CDR3 is TGTGCCAGCTCAATCCTGCCAGCGGGGGCCACAGATACGCAGTATTTT. It is translated as CASSILPAGATDTQYF.

This chain uses TRBV29-1 with TRBJ2-1; a weak D match, TRBD2 (5 bases). In germline, CDR1 is SQVTM, CDR2 ANQGSEA. This CDR3 region has 13 residues. V was cut by 4 bases and J by 7 bases, with 14 bases left in between. CDR3 nucleotide sequence: TGCAGCGTTGCCGGGGTGGGCGGGAATGAGCAGTTCTTC. It specifies CSVAGVGGNEQFF.

This sequence joins TRBV7-6 and TRBJ2-3; D is possibly TRBD2 (7 bases). Trimming took off 3 bases at V and 4 bases at J, with 14 bases between the two ends. CDR1 SGHVS and CDR2 FNYEAQ come from the germline V gene. This CDR3 spans 15 amino acids. The CDR3: CASSFLGGPSDTQYF. CDR3 DNA: TGTGCCAGCAGCTTTTTGGGGGGGCCCTCAGATACGCAGTATTTT.

In nucleotides, the CDR3 is TGTGCCAGCAGCTTGGCAGGGAATACAATGAACACTGAAGCTTTCTTT. Its translation is CASSLAGNTMNTEAFF. The chain links TRBV5-4 to TRBJ1-1; maybe TRBD1 (5 bases). From germline, CDR1 is SGHNT and CDR2 YYREEE (reference sequence). The CDR3 length is 16 residues. V lost 0 bases and J 0 bases, leaving 12 bases between the germline ends.

The rearrangement joins TRBV5-5 to TRBJ1-1, with D possibly TRBD1 on 5 matching bases. The ends were cut back, 2 bases at V and 3 bases at J, with 11 bases in the middle. CDR1 is SGHKS, CDR2 YYEKEE, per germline (reference sequence). The CDR3 runs to 14 residues. The CDR3 sequence: CASSLGEGYTEAFF. The CDR3 DNA follows: TGTGCCAGCAGCTTAGGGGAGGGCTACACTGAAGCTTTCTTT. Based on the CDR3 plus reference TRBV5-5 and TRBJ1-1, the full variable domain is DAGVTQSPTHLIKTRGQQVTLRCSPISGHKSVSWYQQVLGQGPQFIFQYYEKEERGRGNFPDRFSARQFPNYSSELNVNALLLGDSALYLCASSLGEGYTEAFFGQGTRLTVV.

This chain connects TRBV2 to TRBJ2-1, with a tentative D call TRBD1 (5 bases). Trimming shortened V by 8 bases and J by 5 bases, and 13 bases separated the two germline ends. CDR3 size: 13 residues. CDR1 is SNHLY and CDR2 is FYNNEI in the germline V gene. The CDR3 protein is CASGKTVNNEQFF. As DNA, the CDR3 is TGTGCCAGCGGGAAGACAGTAAACAATGAGCAGTTCTTC.

V gene TRBV7-9 combines with J gene TRBJ1-3; the match to TRBD1 covers 7 bases. The CDR3 has 16 amino acids. The V and J ends lost 10 bases and 0 bases, in that order; junction bases with no gene match: 12. Germline CDR1 reads SEHNR; CDR2 reads FQNEAQ (reference sequence). The CDR3 region has the DNA TGTGCCATCCCGGACAGGCCCTTATTCTCTGGAAACACCATATATTTT. Amino acids: CAIPDRPLFSGNTIYF.

The chain has TRBV5-1 and TRBJ1-4; D might be TRBD1 (5 bases). Germline CDR1 SGHRS, CDR2 YFSETQ. This CDR3 is 17 amino acids long. V was cut by 0 bases and J by 10 bases, with 22 bases left in between. The CDR3 nucleotides read TGCGCCAGCAGCTTGGGTCGGGAGGGTACCGGGACGGTAAAACTGTTTTTT. This translates into CASSLGREGTGTVKLFF.